This TCR beta chain was found in a study of blood T cell repertoires in COVID-19. Study as a whole: T cells, B-cell-depleted T cells, or PBMCs provided the cDNA or gDNA that served as material.

Method: immunoSEQ multiplex PCR; TCRdb's copy keeps in-frame clones and lacks some. Of approximately 280,000 clones in the sample, around 92% were seen once. Two negative PCRs, clearance, or symptom resolution had been documented for recovered Cohort 3 donors. The CDR3 contains 15 residues. Germline V gene sequence: CDR1 KGHSH, CDR2 LQKENI. V trimming: 4 bases; J trimming: 7 bases; junction bases outside the gene matches: 4. This chain uses TRBV18 with TRBJ2-1, with TRBD2 matching over 13 bases. The receptor was derived from a woman aged 55-70 years who had recovered from COVID-19. Material for sequencing was PBMCs or T cells enriched from blood (not recorded which). CDR3: CASSLPGLAGNEQFF. The CDR3 nucleotides are TGTGCCAGCTCACTACCGGGACTAGCGGGGAATGAGCAGTTCTTC.